A selection of T cell receptor beta chains follows, all from one sample in a study of T cell responses to AZD1222 COVID-19 vaccine. Profiling relied on immunoSEQ multiplex PCR, and the TCRdb table lists in-frame clones only, not all of them. The repertoire has over 150,000 clones, 90% of them found once; the top ten carry approximately 3%. The material sequenced was peripheral blood, taken on day 0 of AZD1222 vaccination. The receptor set was obtained from an adult in good health. Both conserved end residues are trimmed from each CDR3. The order of the fields is J gene, D gene, V gene, CDR3 protein. The D gene is left open where the match is weak.

TRBJ1-2 . TRBV6-1 ASSEGTNYGYT
TRBJ1-5 . TRBV11-3 ASSLDLINDGFYQPQH
TRBJ2-7 . TRBV18 ASSTGTSYEQY
TRBJ1-4 . TRBV5-4 ASSLGRELF
TRBJ1-1 . TRBV10-1 ASRDRAF
TRBJ1-5 . TRBV4-3 ASSQERNQPQH
TRBJ2-7 TRBD2 TRBV14 ASSPGLAQEQY
TRBJ1-2 . TRBV14 ASSQGTKAGYT
TRBJ2-1 TRBD1 TRBV19 ASSMWTGGNEQF
TRBJ2-1 . TRBV5-1 ASTPEGGQWDEQF
TRBJ2-1 TRBD2 TRBV4-1 ASSRTSGGRLNEQF
TRBJ2-7 . TRBV7-9 ASSPGYEQY
TRBJ1-4 . TRBV25-1 ASSDPRTDEKLF
TRBJ1-1 . TRBV19 ASSPSLVVNTEAF
TRBJ2-2 . TRBV6-1 ASSDRLRADTGELF
TRBJ1-3 . TRBV9 ASSVTHPGNTIY